These 26 T cell receptor beta chains share one sample of origin, sequenced in a study of beta chain features in type 1 diabetes. Findings of the study overall: Across all four CD4+ subsets, people with type 1 diabetes showed modestly shorter TCRB CDR3s.

No antigen is known for these receptors. The isolated RNA, all of it, was reverse transcribed, so expressed TCRB transcripts were what got sequenced. Data came from immunoSEQ multiplex PCR; TCRdb stores just in-frame clones and leaves some out. The data show more than 250,000 clones, with about 20% seen just once and around 0.03% held by the top ten. Material for sequencing was naive CD4+ T cells from blood. The receptor set was obtained from a woman aged 40 to 49 with type 1 diabetes.

The rearrangement links TRBV5-1 to TRBJ1-1; TRBD1 matches at 8 bases. The CDR3 consists of 14 residues. The V and J ends lost 4 bases and 1 base, in that order; junction bases with no gene match: 3. Germline lookup yields CDR1 SGHRS and CDR2 YFSETQ. The CDR3 spells CASSRQGTNTEAFF. DNA for the CDR3: TGCGCCAGCAGCCGACAGGGGACGAACACTGAAGCTTTCTTT.

The chain employs TRBV28 and TRBJ2-1, with D possibly being TRBD1 (5 bases). The ends were cut back, 7 bases at V and 5 bases at J, with 15 bases in the middle. Germline CDR1 and CDR2: MDHEN and SYDVKM. The CDR3 is 14 amino acids. The CDR3 is CASIKPQGNNEQFF. In DNA, the CDR3 is TGTGCCAGCATCAAGCCGCAGGGCAACAATGAGCAGTTCTTC. Full variable domain (outside the CDR3, taken from reference TRBV28 and TRBJ2-1): DVKVTQSSRYLVKRTGEKVFLECVQDMDHENMFWYRQDPGLGLRLIYFSYDVKMKEKGDIPEGYSVSREKKERFSLILESASTNQTSMYLCASIKPQGNNEQFFGPGTRLTVL.

V usage is TRBV5-4 and J usage is TRBJ2-1, with a weak D call TRBD1 (6 bases). Trimming shortened V by 6 bases and J by 1 base, and 26 bases separated the two germline ends. The CDR3 has 19 residues. The germline gives CDR1 SGHNT, CDR2 YYREEE (reference sequence). The CDR3 region has the DNA TGTGCCAGCATCCGAGCAGGGGCAACAGGTGGGGCATCCTACAATGAGCAGTTCTTC. Protein sequence: CASIRAGATGGASYNEQFF.

J is TRBJ2-7 and V is TRBV30, with 9 bases matching TRBD1. Germline CDR1 and CDR2: GTSNPN and SVGIG (reference sequence). CDR3 size: 11 residues. V was pared by 1 base and J by 11 bases, with 3 bases of the junction left unmatched. CDR3 amino acids: CAWSDRGREYF. Here the CDR3 DNA reads TGTGCCTGGAGTGACAGGGGGCGCGAGTACTTC.

J is TRBJ2-5 and V is TRBV5-1, with D tentatively TRBD1 (5 bases). The CDR3 covers 11 residues. Germline CDR1 and CDR2: SGHRS and YFSETQ. V was shortened by 7 bases and J by 2 bases, with 6 bases between the two germline ends. In nucleotides, the CDR3 is TGCGCCAGCGGGGCACAAGAGACCCAGTACTTC. Protein product: CASGAQETQYF.

This chain uses TRBV28 with TRBJ2-3, with a possible D match to TRBD2 (5 bases). V lost 5 bases, J lost 5 bases, and 17 bases lay in between. Looked up from germline, CDR1 is MDHEN and CDR2 is SYDVKM. There are 15 residues in the CDR3. The CDR3 DNA is TGTGCCAGCAGTGCTCAGAGAACTAGGAAAGATACGCAGTATTTT. It translates to CASSAQRTRKDTQYF.

This clone was recorded a few times. The chain couples TRBV5-1 to TRBJ2-1; no firm D call. This CDR3 has 13 amino acids. V was pared by 0 bases and J by 5 bases, with 6 bases between. Germline CDR1 SGHRS, CDR2 YFSETQ. The CDR3 loop reads CASSLGTNNEQFF. For the CDR3, the DNA is TGCGCCAGCAGCTTGGGCACAAACAATGAGCAGTTCTTC.

The rearrangement joins TRBV4-1 to TRBJ2-2; D is possibly TRBD2 (6 bases). There are 17 residues in the CDR3. Trimming shortened V by 0 bases and J by 0 bases, and 11 bases separated the two germline ends. CDR1 and CDR2 (germline): MGHRA, YSYEKL. The CDR3 DNA reads TGCGCCAGCAGCCAAGATTTGATAGCGGCGAACACCGGGGAGCTGTTTTTT. Its protein product is CASSQDLIAANTGELFF.

V gene TRBV9 combines with J gene TRBJ2-2; weak D call: TRBD1 (5 bases). Germline values: CDR1 SGDLS, CDR2 YYNGEE. The CDR3 loop spans 14 amino acids. Trimming shortened V by 0 bases and J by 6 bases, and 9 bases separated the two germline ends. The CDR3 here is CASSVDGAPGELFF. CDR3 nucleotide sequence: TGTGCCAGCAGCGTAGATGGGGCTCCCGGGGAGCTGTTTTTT.

The V and J genes are TRBV18 and TRBJ2-7; 9 nucleotides line up with TRBD2. Germline V gene data show CDR1 as KGHSH and CDR2 as LQKENI. Trimming at V came to 3 bases and at J to 0 bases, leaving 3 bases not matched to a gene. The CDR3 has 15 amino acids. The CDR3 loop reads CASSPGLANSYEQYF. The CDR3 DNA sequence: TGTGCCAGCTCACCCGGACTAGCGAACTCCTACGAGCAGTACTTC.

DNA of the CDR3: TGCGCCAGCAGCTTCTCGGGGAACGAGCAGTACTTC. This sequence encodes CASSFSGNEQYF. The chain employs TRBV5-1 and TRBJ2-7, with D tentatively TRBD2 (5 bases). CDR3 length: 12 amino acids. CDR1 is SGHRS and CDR2 is YFSETQ in the germline V gene. V was clipped by 2 bases and J by 5 bases, with 8 bases between them.

V gene TRBV2 combines with J gene TRBJ2-2; no clear D. V was pared by 3 bases and J by 1 base, with 6 bases between. The CDR3 is 14 amino acids. CDR1 SNHLY and CDR2 FYNNEI come from the germline V gene. CDR3 DNA sequence: TGTGCCAGCAGTGATAACATGAACACCGGGGAGCTGTTTTTT. It is translated as CASSDNMNTGELFF.

The CDR3 DNA reads TGTGCCAGCACCCCTCACGGAGGAGAGACCCAGTACTTC. As protein: CASTPHGGETQYF. The V and J genes are TRBV28 and TRBJ2-5; D is perhaps TRBD2 (5 bases). This CDR3 has 13 amino acids. Between the trimmed V and J ends, which lost 7 bases and 4 bases, there was a span of 13 bases. In germline, CDR1 is MDHEN, CDR2 SYDVKM.

A few counts support this clone. The gene calls are TRBV30 and TRBJ1-1; possible D gene TRBD1, 6 bases. Germline V gene sequence: CDR1 GTSNPN, CDR2 SVGIG (reference sequence). Trimming removed 2 bases at V and 1 base at J, with 11 bases between. CDR3 length equals 14 residues. CDR3 in amino acids: CAWSRGTQNTEAFF. Here the CDR3 DNA reads TGTGCCTGGAGTAGGGGGACACAGAACACTGAAGCTTTCTTT.

The CDR3 DNA follows: TGTGCCAGTAGCCCCAGGGGCTGGGGCACTGAAGCTTTCTTT. Translation gives CASSPRGWGTEAFF. V usage is TRBV19 and J usage is TRBJ1-1; the D gene is possibly TRBD1 (6 bases). Germline values: CDR1 LNHDA, CDR2 SQIVND (reference sequence). Trimming removed 6 bases at V and 4 bases at J, with 15 bases between. There are 14 residues in the CDR3.

This clone appeared a few times. The V gene is TRBV28, the J gene TRBJ2-7; D remains ambiguous. Between the trimmed V and J ends, which lost 5 bases and 7 bases, there was a span of 18 bases. Germline V gene lookup returns CDR1 MDHEN and CDR2 SYDVKM. CDR3 size: 14 residues. CDR3 in DNA: TGTGCCAGCAGTCCCACTCTTGAGGTTTGGGAGCAGTACTTC. It translates to CASSPTLEVWEQYF.

V and J are TRBV28 and TRBJ2-3, with TRBD1 matching over 8 bases. V gave up 5 bases and J gave up 5 bases; unmatched junction bases: 12. The CDR3 loop spans 16 amino acids. Germline loops: CDR1 MDHEN, CDR2 SYDVKM. This CDR3 is CASSGTGSVTLDTQYF. CDR3 sequence (DNA): TGTGCCAGCAGTGGGACAGGCTCGGTTACCTTAGATACGCAGTATTTT.

The V gene is TRBV30, the J gene TRBJ1-2; perhaps TRBD1 as D (5 bases). The CDR3 has 14 amino acids. Trimming removed 2 bases from V and 4 bases from J, with 14 bases in between. Germline V gene data show CDR1 as GTSNPN and CDR2 as SVGIG (reference sequence). CDR3 protein: CAWSRQLTPYGYTF. For the CDR3, the DNA is TGTGCCTGGAGTCGACAGTTGACCCCCTATGGCTACACCTTC.

The chain combines TRBV5-4 with TRBJ1-4; a weak D match, TRBD1 (5 bases). V was shortened by 3 bases and J by 7 bases, with 13 bases between the two germline ends. The CDR3 has 14 residues. CDR1 and CDR2 from the germline V gene are SGHNT and YYREEE (reference sequence). CDR3: CASSSKEGPEKLFF. The CDR3 DNA sequence: TGTGCCAGCAGCTCAAAGGAGGGGCCTGAAAAACTGTTTTTT.

This clone was seen only a few times. The rearrangement joins TRBV4-1 to TRBJ1-6; no clear D. V was pared by 0 bases and J by 13 bases, with 10 bases between. The V gene's germline CDR1 is MGHRA and CDR2 YSYEKL. This CDR3 is 13 amino acids long. CDR3 sequence (DNA): TGCGCCAGCAGCCAAGATCAGGTTTACCCCCTCCACTTT. Translation gives CASSQDQVYPLHF.

This clone came up a few times. V gene TRBV27 combines with J gene TRBJ1-2; D not certain. Germline loops: CDR1 MNHEY, CDR2 SMNVEV (reference sequence). The CDR3 extends over 14 amino acids. V lost 5 bases, J lost 0 bases, and 10 bases lay in between. In DNA form, the CDR3 reads TGTGCCAGCAGTCCATCGGGATCTAACTATGGCTACACCTTC. Its translation is CASSPSGSNYGYTF.

CDR3 sequence (DNA): TGCGCCAGCAGCTTATTCCCGGCGGCGGGAAACACCATATATTTT. Its translation is CASSLFPAAGNTIYF. The chain employs TRBV5-1 and TRBJ1-3; no clear D gene. This CDR3 is 15 amino acids long. The V and J ends lost 2 bases and 4 bases respectively, with 13 bases between them. Germline V CDR1 and CDR2: SGHRS, YFSETQ.

This clone appeared once. The chain carries TRBV7-8 and TRBJ1-2; D not resolved. The CDR3 sequence is 14 residues long. Germline assignment: CDR1 SGHVS and CDR2 FQNEAQ. The ends were cut back, 1 base at V and 2 bases at J, with 8 bases in the middle. CDR3 protein: CASSLGPANYGYTF. The CDR3 coding sequence is TGTGCCAGCAGCTTAGGTCCTGCGAACTATGGCTACACCTTC.

V and J are TRBV18 and TRBJ2-3; weak D call: TRBD2 (6 bases). The CDR3 runs to 15 residues. V lost 2 bases and J 4 bases, leaving 13 bases between the germline ends. Germline CDR1 and CDR2: KGHSH and LQKENI. CDR3 in amino acids: CASSPSGGRADTQYF. Written as DNA, the CDR3 is TGTGCCAGCTCACCAAGTGGGGGGAGAGCAGATACGCAGTATTTT.

This clone turned up a few times. The chain carries TRBV9 and TRBJ2-7; 8 bases are shared with TRBD1. J was trimmed by 7 bases and V by 2 bases; bases with no gene match: 14. The CDR3 contains 16 residues. Germline-derived CDR1 and CDR2 are SGDLS and YYNGEE. In DNA form, the CDR3 reads TGTGCCAGCAGCGTTGGACAGGGAAAGTTTTCAGGGGAGCAGTACTTC. Protein product: CASSVGQGKFSGEQYF.

This clone was detected only a few times. The chain is built from TRBV5-8 and TRBJ1-2, with D unclear. The germline V and J ends were trimmed by 0 bases and 9 bases, with 3 bases remaining between them. Germline CDR1 is SGHTS and CDR2 is YDEGEE. This CDR3 comprises 10 residues. The CDR3: CASSLASYTF. In DNA, the CDR3 is TGTGCCAGCAGCTTGGCTAGCTACACCTTC. Full variable domain (remainder filled in from reference TRBV5-8 and TRBJ1-2): EAGVTQSPTHLIKTRGQQATLRCSPISGHTSVYWYQQALGLGLQFLLWYDEGEERNRGNFPPRFSGRQFPNYSSELNVNALELEDSALYLCASSLASYTFGSGTRLTVV.